The 24 T cell receptor beta chains presented below share a single source sample, sequenced in a study of CD8+ T cells in alopecia areata (dated by TCRdb to the late 2010s). Library prep was done by the immunoSEQ multiplex PCR assay. RNA was extracted from all samples and reverse transcribed into cDNA as template for TCR sequencing. TCRdb provides this immuneACCESS table in a form limited to in-frame rearrangements. Some clones are lacking; in checked studies, under half of them reflect an unresolved V gene, and why the rest are absent is not known. Present in this sample are 110,000 or so clones, 58% of which were seen just once. The top ten hold just under 30% of the sample. Sample time point, as interpreted from the label and publication: around 4 weeks on oral tofacitinib. The treatment or condition label corresponds to: oral pan-JAK inhibitor, 5-10 mg twice daily. This material consisted of CD8+ T cells sorted from blood, taken at week 4, from a patient treated with tofacitinib. These receptors originate from a human donor with alopecia areata.

V gene TRBV5-1 combines with J gene TRBJ2-3; D is tentatively TRBD1 or TRBD2 (5 bases each). CDR1 is SGHRS and CDR2 is YFSETQ in the germline V gene. The CDR3 is made up of 14 amino acids. V was trimmed by 3 bases and J by 3 bases, leaving 11 bases between them. CDR3 in amino acids: CASSWGMKTDTQYF. For the CDR3, the DNA is TGCGCCAGCAGCTGGGGGATGAAAACAGATACGCAGTATTTT.

V usage is TRBV6-1 and J usage is TRBJ2-1, with D possibly being TRBD2 (5 bases). Trimming left V 2 bases short and J 8 bases short, with 7 bases between. CDR1 MNHNS and CDR2 SASEGT come from the germline V gene. The CDR3 is 12 residues long. The DNA of the CDR3 is TGTGCCAGCAGTGAACGGGGTGATGAGCAGTTCTTC. This encodes CASSERGDEQFF.

The chain uses TRBV27 and TRBJ2-7; 9 bases are a match to TRBD1. Losses at the gene ends were 3 bases for V and 4 bases for J; bases not matched to a gene: 4. This CDR3 has 14 amino acids. Germline values: CDR1 MNHEY, CDR2 SMNVEV (reference sequence). The CDR3 DNA reads TGTGCCAGCAGTTTTGTACAGGGGGCATACGAGCAGTACTTC. Translation gives CASSFVQGAYEQYF.

In this sample, this clone is medium-sized. This sequence joins TRBV4-1 and TRBJ2-7; 7 nucleotides align to TRBD1. This CDR3 contains 14 residues. Germline assignment: CDR1 MGHRA and CDR2 YSYEKL. The trim removed 1 base at V and 7 bases at J, leaving 7 bases unmatched. CDR3 amino acids: CASSQVGQVWEQYF. CDR3 DNA sequence: TGCGCCAGCAGCCAAGTCGGACAGGTTTGGGAGCAGTACTTC.

The V gene is TRBV11-2, the J gene TRBJ2-3; 8 bases line up with TRBD1. The germline V gene encodes CDR1 SGHAT and CDR2 FQNNGV. The CDR3 consists of 16 residues. V lost 5 bases to trimming and J lost 3 bases; unmatched junction nucleotides: 10. CDR3 in DNA: TGTGCCAGCAGCCTGGGTGACAGGGGTTGGACAGATACGCAGTATTTT. It specifies CASSLGDRGWTDTQYF. Filled out from reference TRBV11-2 and TRBJ2-3, the complete variable domain reads EAGVAQSPRYKIIEKRQSVAFWCNPISGHATLYWYQQILGQGPKLLIQFQNNGVVDDSQLPKDRFSAERLKGVDSTLKIQPAKLEDSAVYLCASSLGDRGWTDTQYFGPGTRLTVL.

This chain connects TRBV29-1 to TRBJ1-2, with TRBD1 as a possible D gene (6 bases). This CDR3 comprises 19 residues. Trimming took off 6 bases at V and 0 bases at J, with 29 bases between the two ends. Germline CDR1 and CDR2: SQVTM and ANQGSEA. The CDR3: CSVPPGGIRTDATNYGYTF. CDR3 in DNA: TGCAGCGTCCCACCTGGGGGGATACGGACAGATGCAACTAACTATGGCTACACCTTC.

This clone turned up a few times. V gene TRBV29-1 combines with J gene TRBJ2-2; D unresolved. This CDR3 contains 12 residues. In germline, CDR1 is SQVTM, CDR2 ANQGSEA. The V gene lost 7 bases and the J gene lost 7 bases, with 13 bases spanning the gap. CDR3 protein: CSGDQVNGELFF. DNA for the CDR3: TGCAGCGGTGATCAGGTGAACGGGGAGCTGTTTTTT.

The chain has TRBV30 and TRBJ2-6; 8 bases fit TRBD1. There are 17 residues in the CDR3. Per germline, CDR1 GTSNPN and CDR2 SVGIG (reference sequence). The J segment lost 0 bases and the V segment lost 1 base, leaving 5 bases of the junction unmatched. In DNA, the CDR3 is TGTGCCTGGAGTGAGGGACAGGATCCCTCTGGGGCCAACGTCCTGACTTTC. Residues: CAWSEGQDPSGANVLTF.

Only one count was recorded for this clone. The CDR3 is CASSLRVAPYEQYF. The CDR3 DNA is TGTGCCAGCAGTTTAAGGGTCGCCCCCTACGAGCAGTACTTC. This chain links TRBV28 with TRBJ2-7; D gene uncertain. The germline CDR1 and CDR2 sequences are MDHEN and SYDVKM. There are 14 residues in the CDR3. Trimming removed 2 bases at V and 2 bases at J, with 10 bases between.

This chain connects TRBV29-1 to TRBJ1-1, with D perhaps TRBD1 (6 bases). Trimming left V 5 bases short and J 4 bases short, with 20 bases between. Germline V gene sequence: CDR1 SQVTM, CDR2 ANQGSEA. The CDR3 runs 15 residues. The CDR3 coding sequence is TGCAGCGTTCAGGGGCAATTTCTGGAGGCCACTGAAGCTTTCTTT. This gives the protein CSVQGQFLEATEAFF.

V usage is TRBV7-9 and J usage is TRBJ2-2; 8 bases are a match to TRBD1. This CDR3 is built from 16 residues. Germline-derived CDR1 and CDR2 are SEHNR and FQNEAQ (reference sequence). The J segment lost 5 bases and the V segment lost 6 bases, leaving 11 bases of the junction unmatched. CDR3 sequence reads: CASSMAGTGGTGELFF. CDR3 in DNA: TGTGCCAGCAGTATGGCTGGGACAGGCGGAACCGGGGAGCTGTTTTTT.

The chain couples TRBV7-9 to TRBJ2-7; D is unclear. The germline V and J ends were trimmed by 1 base and 5 bases, with 9 bases remaining between them. This CDR3 has 13 amino acids. Germline loops: CDR1 SEHNR, CDR2 FQNEAQ (reference sequence). CDR3 DNA sequence: TGTGCCAGCAGCTTAGGGCAGCACCACGAGCAGTACTTC. This gives the protein CASSLGQHHEQYF.

J is TRBJ2-1 and V is TRBV29-1; 7 positions match TRBD1. The CDR3 is made up of 14 amino acids. Germline CDR1 reads SQVTM; CDR2 reads ANQGSEA. After removal of 8 bases from V and 7 bases from J, the junction contained 14 bases not matched to a gene. DNA for the CDR3: TGCAGCACAGCCGGGACAGTACTATCGAATGAGCAGTTCTTC. Protein product: CSTAGTVLSNEQFF.

V is TRBV25-1 and J is TRBJ1-4; no firm D call. Trimming stripped 1 base from V and 3 bases from J, with 9 bases between. The CDR3 contains 15 residues. The V gene's germline CDR1 is MGHDK and CDR2 SYGVNS. For the CDR3, the DNA is TGTGCCAGCAGTGAATTGTCCCAGCCTAATGAAAAACTGTTTTTT. Translating it yields CASSELSQPNEKLFF.

The table lists this clone with a few counts. This chain uses TRBV30 with TRBJ2-1; 10 positions agree with TRBD1. Germline V gene data show CDR1 as GTSNPN and CDR2 as SVGIG (reference sequence). V trimming: 5 bases; J trimming: 0 bases; junction bases outside the gene matches: 10. There are 17 residues in the CDR3. CDR3 DNA sequence: TGTGCCTGGGAGGCCTTAGGGACAGGGGACTCCTACAATGAGCAGTTCTTC. Translated: CAWEALGTGDSYNEQFF.

The chain links TRBV7-2 to TRBJ2-5, with TRBD2 as a possible D gene (5 bases). Germline CDR1 and CDR2: SGHTA and FQGNSA. CDR3 length: 15 residues. V was clipped by 0 bases and J by 4 bases, with 12 bases between them. The CDR3 protein is CASSLALESGETQYF. DNA of the CDR3: TGTGCCAGCAGCTTAGCGCTAGAGAGCGGAGAGACCCAGTACTTC.

The chain links TRBV23-1 to TRBJ2-6; D unresolved. TRBV23-1 is annotated as an ORF whose role is uncertain. The CDR3 consists of 15 residues. Trimming took off 0 bases at V and 4 bases at J, with 7 bases between the two ends. CDR3 nucleotide sequence: TGCGCCAGCAGTCAATCCGCTGCGGGGGCCAACGTCCTGACTTTC. Encoded protein: CASSQSAAGANVLTF.

This clone occurred once. The chain carries TRBV6-5 and TRBJ2-5; D is perhaps TRBD2 (6 bases). V lost 2 bases and J lost 2, with 6 bases in between. The CDR3 runs to 13 residues. Germline V gene sequence: CDR1 MNHEY, CDR2 SVGAGI. CDR3 residues: CASSYGGQETQYF. The CDR3 bases are TGTGCCAGCAGTTACGGGGGGCAAGAGACCCAGTACTTC.

This chain uses TRBV7-8 with TRBJ1-2, with 7 positions matching TRBD1. Per the germline V gene, CDR1 is SGHVS and CDR2 is FQNEAQ. The V and J ends lost 3 bases and 4 bases, in that order; junction bases with no gene match: 11. The CDR3 runs to 16 residues. The CDR3 region has the DNA TGTGCCAGCAGCTTCCCCGGGACAGAGGAGGTCTATGGCTACACCTTC. As protein: CASSFPGTEEVYGYTF.

The CDR3 protein is CASSHPGLSYEQYF. CDR3 DNA: TGCGCCAGCAGCCATCCGGGACTCTCCTACGAGCAGTACTTC. V usage is TRBV4-1 and J usage is TRBJ2-7; tentatively, D is TRBD2 (6 bases). V was clipped by 3 bases and J by 0 bases, with 9 bases between them. The CDR3 is 14 amino acids. Germline lookup yields CDR1 MGHRA and CDR2 YSYEKL.

The rearrangement joins TRBV27 to TRBJ1-6; D uncertain. Germline lookup yields CDR1 MNHEY and CDR2 SMNVEV (reference sequence). The CDR3 runs 13 residues. Trimming pared 8 bases from V and 10 bases from J, leaving 15 bases between. The CDR3 reads CASSDGLLSPLHF. In nucleotides, the CDR3 is TGTGCCAGCTCCGACGGACTATTATCACCCCTCCACTTT.

The chain has TRBV29-1 and TRBJ1-1; D call uncertain. Germline lookup yields CDR1 SQVTM and CDR2 ANQGSEA. This CDR3 region has 12 residues. The V gene lost 3 bases and the J gene lost 0 bases, with 5 bases spanning the gap. CDR3 nucleotide sequence: TGCAGCGTTGAGGCCGTGAACACTGAAGCTTTCTTT. Its translation is CSVEAVNTEAFF.

V is TRBV4-1 and J is TRBJ2-5, with TRBD2 as a possible D gene (6 bases). This CDR3 has 14 residues. Germline lookup yields CDR1 MGHRA and CDR2 YSYEKL. Trimming left V 1 base short and J 0 bases short, with 6 bases between. CDR3 protein: CASSQGLDQETQYF. Here the CDR3 DNA reads TGCGCCAGCAGCCAAGGACTAGACCAAGAGACCCAGTACTTC.

This clone showed up just once. This chain links TRBV5-8 with TRBJ2-1; D not certain. The V end was cut by 0 bases, the J end by 7 bases, with 5 bases between. The CDR3 extends over 12 amino acids. In germline, CDR1 is SGHTS, CDR2 YDEGEE. Here the CDR3 reads CASSLEGNEQFF. Here the CDR3 DNA reads TGTGCCAGCAGCTTGGAGGGAAATGAGCAGTTCTTC. Together with reference TRBV5-8 and TRBJ2-1, the CDR3 gives the full variable domain: EAGVTQSPTHLIKTRGQQATLRCSPISGHTSVYWYQQALGLGLQFLLWYDEGEERNRGNFPPRFSGRQFPNYSSELNVNALELEDSALYLCASSLEGNEQFFGPGTRLTVL.